Reported below is one T cell receptor beta chain. This clone was seen a single time. Its antigen is currently not known. Base qualities are missing; no much larger clone stands one base away. The cohort consisted of approximately 690 healthy bone marrow donors. Cohort members were all nominally healthy when sampled, although unrecorded immune exposures were likely present. The donor was CMV seronegative and belonged to the group of more than 300 seronegative cohort members. A peripheral blood sample was collected from each donor, and TCR beta sequencing was performed on peripheral blood mononuclear cells. The Qiagen DNeasy Blood Extraction Kit was used to extract genomic DNA from the blood cell samples. Counted from cysteine to phenylalanine, this CDR3 has 16 amino acids. Kept here is only the CDR3 DNA, which spans 48 bases and is read in frame from base 1. The germline V gene sets CDR1 to SGHTA and CDR2 to FQGNSA. V is pared back by 0 bases and J by 0 bases, with 9 bases lying between the germline termini.

The data originate from a study of cytomegalovirus exposure and HLA in healthy donors (TCRdb year 2017). About the investigation overall: According to an earlier analysis of several hundred of the donors, roughly 180 million T cells yielded approximately 120 million unique TCR beta sequences and approximately 300 Gb of sequence data. An earlier analysis of approximately 500 of the donors applied high-throughput TCR beta sequencing to assess whether each TCR beta V gene segment acted as functional or pseudogenic. An early release that covered approximately 600 HLA-typed donors contained 250 to 350 gigabases of sequencing data and tens of millions of unique TCR sequences. Using immunosequencing, the study profiled T cell repertoires from around 680 subjects and related those repertoires to cytomegalovirus serostatus. Among about 370 genotyped donors of the cohort, an average of about 240,000 unique TCR beta nucleotide sequences was sequenced per donor, of which about 19% were non-productive. Both class I and class II loci were covered by HLA typing, at four-digit resolution. A separate validation cohort of roughly 110 different subjects was used in addition to the roughly 720-subject first cohort. In the later analysis, no new phenotypic data were used to find candidate immune exposures; instead, reliance was placed on TCR beta sequences and their occurrence across donors. A later genetic analysis used genome-wide SNP genotypes for about 65% of the roughly 700 donors, treating that subset as a discovery cohort. Alongside the repertoire data, information on donor age, sex, ethnicity and CMV serostatus was compiled. To predict cytomegalovirus infection status, the study brought together high-throughput TCR immunosequencing, statistical association of individual TCRs with disease status, and machine learning. About five DR-DQ haplotypes were handled as single units for association and clustering, since linkage in the cohort was strong. In a later analysis, previously published TCR beta repertoires from 550 to 750 donors were re-analyzed and high-resolution HLA genotyping was added so that TCR occurrence patterns could be studied. The number of typed donors differed by locus: about 629-630 for A, B, C, DRB1 and DQB1; 522 for DQA1; approximately 610 for DPA1; and about 450 for DPB1. Of the roughly 400 genotyped donors, more than 75% were placed in the genetic ancestry cluster associated with self-reported Caucasian donors. The study aimed to test whether signatures of past pathogen exposure could be identified by cataloging public T cell receptors. All discovery cohort repertoires had been generated using a single sequencing platform. General study outcomes and caveats: In this cohort, only TCR beta chains were sequenced, and detectable features were limited by the absence of alpha or paired-chain data. The study gave a list of under 200 TCR beta chains associated with cytomegalovirus. In a later analysis, HLA-associated TCR beta chains showed more clonal expansion and lower generation probabilities than non-associated chains that were equally common. A later analysis found that TCR association rates varied across HLA loci, with DRB1 alleles showing the most associated TCRs and HLA-C alleles the fewest. A later genetic analysis associated a missense DCLRE1C variant with V-gene and J-gene trimming of TCR beta chains, and an independent cohort replicated the association. Assigning TCR associations to individual alleles was difficult when HLA alleles, especially DR and DQ, strongly co-occurred. According to a later analysis, parvovirus B19, influenza, CMV and Epstein-Barr virus appeared linked to several top co-occurrence clusters. In a later genetic analysis, fewer N-insertions in productive TCRs were reported among donors in an Asian-associated ancestry cluster than the roughly 640-donor mean. The authors suggested that the approach could potentially be generalized to other disease states and immunological phenotypes. A cluster of highly shared sequence variants was judged likely to represent a technical artifact of the sequencing pipeline. A later analysis found that most CMV-associated TCR beta chains appeared HLA-restricted, with HLA associations seemingly driven largely by CMV exposure. While some public TCRs were present in many individuals, most TCR sequences turned up only very rarely across donors. The only immune exposure information available for the cohort was CMV serostatus. The earlier analysis of approximately 540 of the donors excluded approximately 15 rarely observed V segments, including chromosome 9 orphons, because counts were too low. A few of the identified cytomegalovirus-associated TCR beta chains were confirmed in vitro to be specific for cytomegalovirus antigens. HLA typing was unavailable for some donors at each locus, so association tests used only the typed subset. Because the 87-base-pair reads could not distinguish some IMGT-functional V segments, including TRBV6-2 and TRBV6-3, those segments were excluded. Roughly uniform sequencing depth across donors was assumed in presence/absence analyses, although this assumption may not hold. Specific HLA alleles were associated with some 15,000 TCR beta sequences at a false discovery rate of 0.05 in a later analysis. The classifier was reported to diagnose cytomegalovirus status with high specificity and sensitivity in both the original cohort and the validation cohort. In an earlier analysis of approximately 590 of the donors, most TCR beta V segments were observed in productive rearrangements about 90% or about 30% of the time, broadly matching IMGT annotations. Correlated functional status among segregating V segments might reflect linkage disequilibrium, but an unknown experimental factor could not be ruled out. A further reported finding was that TCR beta sequences accurately predicted the HLA-A and HLA-B alleles for most subjects in the first cohort.

To prepare the library, the immunoSEQ multiplex PCR assay was applied. For the multiplex PCR, a mixture combining 60 forward primers for TCR Vbeta segments and 13 reverse primers for TCR Jbeta segments was used. A multiplex PCR assay on genomic DNA amplified the CDR3 region of rearranged TCR beta genes. The Illumina HiSeq System was used to sequence the amplified TCR beta libraries as 87-base-pair reads. In the source study's methods: In a later analysis, some 80 million unique TCR beta chains were counted across the 690 or so repertoires, and roughly 11 million of these chains were shared by at least two donors. Raw reads were error-corrected and collapsed into unique sequences by a nearest-neighbor algorithm in which closely related sequences were merged to remove PCR and sequencing errors. V, D and J gene segments were assigned by aligning CDR3 sequences to IMGT reference sequences. For a sequence to be retained, a match of at least six nucleotides to both a V gene segment and a J gene segment was required. Rearrangements were classified as productive when the CDR3 lacked stop codons and remained in frame with V and J, and all other rearrangements were classified as non-productive. CDR3 was defined by IMGT convention, running from the second conserved V-encoded cysteine to the conserved J-encoded phenylalanine. The earlier analysis of fewer than 750 of the donors excluded sequences that lacked an unambiguous match to a single V gene segment. An earlier analysis of 500 to 700 of the donors classified V segments as functional when productive rearrangements were above 56.7% and as segregating when the standard deviation between donors was above 5%. To diagnose cytomegalovirus status from the catalog of TCR beta chain sequences, a statistical classification framework was built. A later analysis assigned V and J genes by comparing TCR nucleotide sequences with IMGT/GENE-DB human TR gene sequences. The TCRdist pipeline was used in a later analysis to assign CDR3 sequences and most-parsimonious VDJ recombination scenarios. A later analysis defined each TCR beta chain by its CDR3 amino acid sequence plus V-gene family, and excluded reads lacking a unique V-gene family. In a later analysis, fewer than 600 highly shared, low-generation-probability nucleotide sequences were removed to address suspected cross-contamination and a sequencing artifact. For each public chain, a later analysis derived a clonal expansion index from normalized ranks of inferred template counts within each repertoire. Generation probabilities in a later analysis came from a VDJ recombination model fitted to out-of-frame rearrangements, and those results were checked against IGoR. In a later analysis, TCR-TCR, TCR-HLA and TCR-CMV co-occurrence was scored with hypergeometric tests, and a repertoire-size bias correction was applied to TCR pairs. A later analysis estimated false discovery rates by permuting HLA or CMV assignments 20 times. In a later analysis, co-occurring TCRs were grouped using DBSCAN, and TCRdist sequence similarity was added for clustering within HLA-allele-positive subsets. Repertoires with fewer than 30,000 or more than 120,000 public chains, plus five repertoires with anomalous nucleotide sharing, were excluded from co-occurrence clustering. In TCRdb, the immuneACCESS table is reduced to in-frame sequences with V and J assigned. These tables do not hold every clone; where another copy was compared, an unresolved V gene accounts for under half, and the others remain unexplained. For V, J and clone size, that table is used; D and trimming come from the DNA. In all, the sample holds nearly 110,000 clones, and about 64% of those were seen once. Together, the top ten hold 2.5% to 3.5% of the sample.

Recombination linked TRBV7-2 to TRBJ2-1; TRBD2 is a possible D gene, resting on 6 matching bases. This TCR came from a female donor in good health and CMV-seronegative. Sequencing was performed on PBMCs. The CDR3 reads as follows: CASSLAAGSSYNEQFF. The DNA reads TGTGCCAGCAGCTTAGCGGCGGGAAGCTCCTACAATGAGCAGTTCTTC.